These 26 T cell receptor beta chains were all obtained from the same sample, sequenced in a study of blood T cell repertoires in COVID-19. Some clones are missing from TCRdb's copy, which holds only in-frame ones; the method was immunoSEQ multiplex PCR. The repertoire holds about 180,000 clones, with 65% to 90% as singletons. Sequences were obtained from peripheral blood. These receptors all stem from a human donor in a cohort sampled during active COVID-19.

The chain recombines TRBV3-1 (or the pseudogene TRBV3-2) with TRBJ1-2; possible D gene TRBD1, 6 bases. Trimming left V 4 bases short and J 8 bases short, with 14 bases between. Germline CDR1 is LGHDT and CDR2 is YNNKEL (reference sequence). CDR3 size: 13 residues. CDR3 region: CASSPGEGLGYTF. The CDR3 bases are TGTGCCAGCAGCCCAGGGGAGGGGTTAGGCTACACCTTC.

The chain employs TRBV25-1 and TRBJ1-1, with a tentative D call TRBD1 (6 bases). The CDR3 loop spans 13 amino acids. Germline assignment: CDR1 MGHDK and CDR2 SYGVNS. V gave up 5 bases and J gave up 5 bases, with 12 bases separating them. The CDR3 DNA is TGTGCCAGCAGTTACAGGGAAGGGACTGAAGCTTTCTTT. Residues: CASSYREGTEAFF.

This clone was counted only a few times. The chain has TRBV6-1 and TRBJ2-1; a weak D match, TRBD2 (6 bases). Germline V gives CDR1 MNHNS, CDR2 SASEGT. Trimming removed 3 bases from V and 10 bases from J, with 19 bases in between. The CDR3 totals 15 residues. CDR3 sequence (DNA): TGTGCCAGCAGTGAGCGGGGAATAGCGGTACAGGAGCAGTTCTTC. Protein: CASSERGIAVQEQFF.

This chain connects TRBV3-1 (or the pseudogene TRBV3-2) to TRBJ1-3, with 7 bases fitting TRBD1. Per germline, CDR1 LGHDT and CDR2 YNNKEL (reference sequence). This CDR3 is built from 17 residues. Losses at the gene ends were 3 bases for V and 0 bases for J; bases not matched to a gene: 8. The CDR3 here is CASSHGTAQSSGNTIYF. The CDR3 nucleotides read TGTGCCAGCAGCCATGGGACAGCCCAAAGCTCTGGAAACACCATATATTTT.

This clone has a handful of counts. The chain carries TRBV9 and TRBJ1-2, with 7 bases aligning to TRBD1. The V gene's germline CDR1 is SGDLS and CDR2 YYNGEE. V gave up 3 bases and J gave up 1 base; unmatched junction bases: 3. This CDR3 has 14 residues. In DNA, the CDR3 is TGTGCCAGCAGCGACAACAGGGGTAACTATGGCTACACCTTC. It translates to CASSDNRGNYGYTF. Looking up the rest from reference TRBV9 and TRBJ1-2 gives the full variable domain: DSGVTQTPKHLITATGQRVTLRCSPRSGDLSVYWYQQSLDQGLQFLIQYYNGEERAKGNILERFSAQQFPDLHSELNLSSLELGDSALYFCASSDNRGNYGYTFGSGTRLTVV.

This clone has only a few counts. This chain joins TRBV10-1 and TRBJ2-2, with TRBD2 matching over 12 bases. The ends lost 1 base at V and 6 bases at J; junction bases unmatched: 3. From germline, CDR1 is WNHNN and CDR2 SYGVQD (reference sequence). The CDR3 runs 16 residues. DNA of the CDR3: TGCGCCAGCAGTGAGTTACTAGCGGGAGGTTCCGGGGAGCTGTTTTTT. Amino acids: CASSELLAGGSGELFF.

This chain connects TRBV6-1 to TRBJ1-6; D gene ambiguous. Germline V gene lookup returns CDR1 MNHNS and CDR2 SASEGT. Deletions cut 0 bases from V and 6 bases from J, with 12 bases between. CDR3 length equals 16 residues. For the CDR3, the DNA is TGTGCCAGCAGTGAAGCGCCAGGAATTGTTAATTCACCCCTCCACTTT. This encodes CASSEAPGIVNSPLHF.

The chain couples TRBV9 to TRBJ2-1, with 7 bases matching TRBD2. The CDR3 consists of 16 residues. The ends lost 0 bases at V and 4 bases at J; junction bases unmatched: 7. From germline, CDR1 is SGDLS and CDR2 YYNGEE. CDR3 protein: CASSVGILARYNEQFF. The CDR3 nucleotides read TGTGCCAGCAGCGTAGGAATACTAGCGCGATACAATGAGCAGTTCTTC.

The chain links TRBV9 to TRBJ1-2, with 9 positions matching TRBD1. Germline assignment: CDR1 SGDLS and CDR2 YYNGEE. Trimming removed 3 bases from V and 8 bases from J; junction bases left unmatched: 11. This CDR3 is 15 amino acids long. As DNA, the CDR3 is TGTGCCAGCAGCGGATTACAGGGGGCCTACGGGGGCTACACCTTC. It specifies CASSGLQGAYGGYTF.

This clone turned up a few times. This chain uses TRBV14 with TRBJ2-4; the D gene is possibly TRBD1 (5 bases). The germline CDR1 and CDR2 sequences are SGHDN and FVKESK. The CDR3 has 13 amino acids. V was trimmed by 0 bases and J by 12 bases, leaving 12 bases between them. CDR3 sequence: CASSQDGRAYQYF. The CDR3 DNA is TGTGCCAGCAGCCAAGATGGCAGGGCCTATCAGTACTTC. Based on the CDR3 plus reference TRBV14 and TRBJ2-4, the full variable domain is EAGVTQFPSHSVIEKGQTVTLRCDPISGHDNLYWYRRVMGKEIKFLLHFVKESKQDESGMPNNRFLAERTGGTYSTLKVQPAELEDSGVYFCASSQDGRAYQYFGAGTRLSVL.

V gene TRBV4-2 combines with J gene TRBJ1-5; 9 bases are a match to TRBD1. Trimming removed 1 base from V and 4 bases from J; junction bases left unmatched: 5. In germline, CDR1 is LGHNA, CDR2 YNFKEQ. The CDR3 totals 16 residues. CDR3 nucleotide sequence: TGTGCCAGCAGCCAAGCCTGGGGGACAGGGAATCAGCCCCAGCATTTT. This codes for CASSQAWGTGNQPQHF.

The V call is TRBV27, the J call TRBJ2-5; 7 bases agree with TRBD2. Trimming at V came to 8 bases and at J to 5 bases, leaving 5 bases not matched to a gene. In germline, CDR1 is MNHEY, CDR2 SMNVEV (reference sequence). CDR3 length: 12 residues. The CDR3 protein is CASFGLGETQYF. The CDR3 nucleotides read TGTGCCAGCTTCGGACTAGGGGAGACCCAGTACTTC.

The CDR3 protein is CASSPPPWREFPLLYYEQYF. DNA of the CDR3: TGTGCCAGCAGCCCCCCTCCATGGCGGGAGTTCCCCCTCTTATACTACGAGCAGTACTTC. This sequence joins TRBV6-2 or TRBV6-3 and TRBJ2-7, with 7 bases that match TRBD2. The CDR3 contains 20 residues. V shed 6 bases and J 3 bases; nucleotides not matched to a gene: 26. Germline V gives CDR1 MNHEY, CDR2 SVGEGT.

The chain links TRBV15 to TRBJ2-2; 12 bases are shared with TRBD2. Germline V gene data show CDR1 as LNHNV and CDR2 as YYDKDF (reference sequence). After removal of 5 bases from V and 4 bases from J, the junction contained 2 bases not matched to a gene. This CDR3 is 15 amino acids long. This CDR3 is CATSGLAGSTGELFF. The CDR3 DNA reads TGTGCCACCAGCGGACTAGCGGGGAGCACCGGGGAGCTGTTTTTT.

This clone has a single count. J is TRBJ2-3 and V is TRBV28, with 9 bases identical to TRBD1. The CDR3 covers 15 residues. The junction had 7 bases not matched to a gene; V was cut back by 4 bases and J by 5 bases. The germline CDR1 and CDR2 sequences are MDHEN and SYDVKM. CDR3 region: CASSSPGTGKDTQYF. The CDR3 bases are TGTGCCAGCAGTTCCCCCGGGACAGGGAAAGATACGCAGTATTTT.

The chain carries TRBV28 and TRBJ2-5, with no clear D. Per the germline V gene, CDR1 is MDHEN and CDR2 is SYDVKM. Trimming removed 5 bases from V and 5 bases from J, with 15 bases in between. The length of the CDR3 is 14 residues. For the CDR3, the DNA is TGTGCCAGCAGTCCCCGACGGAGTCGGGAGACCCAGTACTTC. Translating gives CASSPRRSRETQYF.

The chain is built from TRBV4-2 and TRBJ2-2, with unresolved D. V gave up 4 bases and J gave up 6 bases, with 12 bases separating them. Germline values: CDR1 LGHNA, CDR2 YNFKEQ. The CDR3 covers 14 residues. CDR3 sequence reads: CASSLKLLAGELFF. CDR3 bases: TGTGCCAGCAGCCTGAAACTGTTGGCCGGGGAGCTGTTTTTT.

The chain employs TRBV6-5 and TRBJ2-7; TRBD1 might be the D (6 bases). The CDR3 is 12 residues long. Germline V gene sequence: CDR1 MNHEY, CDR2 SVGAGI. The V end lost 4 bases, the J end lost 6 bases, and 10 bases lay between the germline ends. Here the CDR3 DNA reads TGTGCCAGCAGTTCAGGGGTGGGCGAGCAGTACTTC. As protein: CASSSGVGEQYF.

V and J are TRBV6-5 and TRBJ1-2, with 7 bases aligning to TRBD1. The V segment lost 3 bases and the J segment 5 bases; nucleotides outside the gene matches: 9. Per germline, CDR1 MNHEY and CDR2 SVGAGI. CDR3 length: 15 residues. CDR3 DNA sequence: TGTGCCAGCAGTTATTCCGGGACAGTCGCATATGGCTACACCTTC. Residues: CASSYSGTVAYGYTF.

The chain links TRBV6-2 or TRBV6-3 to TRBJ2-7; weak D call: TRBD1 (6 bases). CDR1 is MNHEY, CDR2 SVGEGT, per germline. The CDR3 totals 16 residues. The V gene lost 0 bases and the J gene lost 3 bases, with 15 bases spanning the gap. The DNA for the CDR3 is TGTGCCAGCAGTTACTCGGGGCAGGGGTCCTACTACGAGCAGTACTTC. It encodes CASSYSGQGSYYEQYF.

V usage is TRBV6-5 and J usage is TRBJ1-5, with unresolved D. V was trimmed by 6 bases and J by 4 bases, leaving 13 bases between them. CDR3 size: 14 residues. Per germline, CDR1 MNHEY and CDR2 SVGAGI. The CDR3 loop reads CASSREGKNQPQHF. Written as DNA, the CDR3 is TGTGCCAGCAGCCGGGAAGGGAAAAATCAGCCCCAGCATTTT.

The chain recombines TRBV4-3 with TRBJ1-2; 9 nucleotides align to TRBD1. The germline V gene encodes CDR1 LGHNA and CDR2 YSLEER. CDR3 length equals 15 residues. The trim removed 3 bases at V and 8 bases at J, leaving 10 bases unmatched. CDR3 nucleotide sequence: TGCGCCAGCAGCCATCTGGACAGGGGAGGCGTGGGCTACACCTTC. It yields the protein CASSHLDRGGVGYTF.

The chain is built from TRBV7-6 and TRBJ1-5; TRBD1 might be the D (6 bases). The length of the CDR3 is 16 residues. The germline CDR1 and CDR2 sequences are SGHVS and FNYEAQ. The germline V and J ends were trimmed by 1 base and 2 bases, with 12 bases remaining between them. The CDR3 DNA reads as TGTGCCAGCAGCTTAGAGCAGGGGAGGGGCAATCAGCCCCAGCATTTT. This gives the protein CASSLEQGRGNQPQHF.

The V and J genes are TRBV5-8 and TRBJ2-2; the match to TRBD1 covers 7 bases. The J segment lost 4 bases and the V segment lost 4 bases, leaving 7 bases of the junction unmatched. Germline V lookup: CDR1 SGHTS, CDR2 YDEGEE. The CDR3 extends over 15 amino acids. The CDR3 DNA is TGTGCCAGCAGCCCCGGGACAGCCTTCACCGGGGAGCTGTTTTTT. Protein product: CASSPGTAFTGELFF.

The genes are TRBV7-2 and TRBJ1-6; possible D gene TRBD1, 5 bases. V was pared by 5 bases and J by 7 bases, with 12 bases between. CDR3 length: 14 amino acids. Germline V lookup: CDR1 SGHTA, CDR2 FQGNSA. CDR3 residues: CASSGRDSNSPLHF. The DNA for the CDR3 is TGTGCCAGCAGCGGCCGGGACTCAAATTCACCCCTCCACTTT.

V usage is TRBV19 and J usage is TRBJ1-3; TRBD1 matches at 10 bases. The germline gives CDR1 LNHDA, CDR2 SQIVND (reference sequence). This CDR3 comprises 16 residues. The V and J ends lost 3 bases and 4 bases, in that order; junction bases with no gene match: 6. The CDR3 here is CASSIGDRGKGNTIYF. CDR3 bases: TGTGCCAGTAGTATCGGGGACAGGGGAAAAGGAAACACCATATATTTT.